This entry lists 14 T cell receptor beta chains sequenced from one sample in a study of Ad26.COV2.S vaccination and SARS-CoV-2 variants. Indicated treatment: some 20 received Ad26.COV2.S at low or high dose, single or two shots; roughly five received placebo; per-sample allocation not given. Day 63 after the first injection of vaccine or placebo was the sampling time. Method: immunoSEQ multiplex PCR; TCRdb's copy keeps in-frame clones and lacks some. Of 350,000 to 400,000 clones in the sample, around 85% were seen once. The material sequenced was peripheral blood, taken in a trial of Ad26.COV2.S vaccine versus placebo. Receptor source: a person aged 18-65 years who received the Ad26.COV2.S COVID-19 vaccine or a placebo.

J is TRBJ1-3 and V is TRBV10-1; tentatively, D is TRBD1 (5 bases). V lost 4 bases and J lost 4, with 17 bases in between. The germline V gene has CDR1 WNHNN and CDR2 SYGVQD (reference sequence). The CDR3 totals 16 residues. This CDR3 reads CASSGSGRSAGNTIYF. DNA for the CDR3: TGCGCCAGCAGTGGATCAGGGAGAAGTGCCGGAAACACCATATATTTT.

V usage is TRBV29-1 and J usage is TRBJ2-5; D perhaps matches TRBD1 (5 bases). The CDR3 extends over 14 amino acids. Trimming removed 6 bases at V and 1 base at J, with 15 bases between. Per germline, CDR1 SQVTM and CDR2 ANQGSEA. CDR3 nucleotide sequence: TGCAGCGTCGCCGATAATAGGGGCCAAGAGACCCAGTACTTC. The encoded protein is CSVADNRGQETQYF.

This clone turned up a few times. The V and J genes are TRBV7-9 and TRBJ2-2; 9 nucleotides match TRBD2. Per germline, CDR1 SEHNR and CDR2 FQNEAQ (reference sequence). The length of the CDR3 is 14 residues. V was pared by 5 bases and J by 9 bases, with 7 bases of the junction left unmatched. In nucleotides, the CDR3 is TGTGCCAGCAGCCCACCGGGACTAGCCCGGGAGCTGTTTTTT. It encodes CASSPPGLARELFF. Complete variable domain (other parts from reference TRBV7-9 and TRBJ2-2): DTGVSQNPRHKITKRGQNVTFRCDPISEHNRLYWYRQTLGQGPEFLTYFQNEAQLEKSRLLSDRFSAERPKGSFSTLEIQRTEQGDSAMYLCASSPPGLARELFFGEGSRLTVL.

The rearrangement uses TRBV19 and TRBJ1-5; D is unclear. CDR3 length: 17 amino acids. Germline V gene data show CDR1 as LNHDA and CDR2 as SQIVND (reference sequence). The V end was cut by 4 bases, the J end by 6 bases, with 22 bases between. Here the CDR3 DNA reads TGTGCCAGTAGTAACCAGGACGTCCGAGGTTCTATTCAGCCCCAGCATTTT. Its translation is CASSNQDVRGSIQPQHF.

The DNA for the CDR3 is TGTGCCAGCTCACCCTACAACAGTGGTGCTTTCTTT. Its translation is CASSPYNSGAFF. J is TRBJ1-1 and V is TRBV18, with D unclear. Germline V gene data show CDR1 as KGHSH and CDR2 as LQKENI. This CDR3 is 12 amino acids long. Trimming left V 3 bases short and J 11 bases short, with 13 bases between.

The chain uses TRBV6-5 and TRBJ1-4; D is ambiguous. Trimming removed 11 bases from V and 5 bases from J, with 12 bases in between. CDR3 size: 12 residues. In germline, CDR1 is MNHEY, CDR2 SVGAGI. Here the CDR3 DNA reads TGTGCCTCCGCGAACCCAAATGAAAAACTGTTTTTT. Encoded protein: CASANPNEKLFF.

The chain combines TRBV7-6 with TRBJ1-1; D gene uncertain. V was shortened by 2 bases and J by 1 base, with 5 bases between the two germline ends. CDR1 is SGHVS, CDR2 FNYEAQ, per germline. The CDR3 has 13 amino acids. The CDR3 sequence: CASSLWQNTEAFF. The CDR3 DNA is TGTGCCAGCAGCTTATGGCAGAACACTGAAGCTTTCTTT.

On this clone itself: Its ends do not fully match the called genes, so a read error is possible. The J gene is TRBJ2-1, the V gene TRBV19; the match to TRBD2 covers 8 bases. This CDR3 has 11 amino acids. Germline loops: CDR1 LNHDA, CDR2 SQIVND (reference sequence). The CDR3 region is CASSYGGTRVF. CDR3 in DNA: TGTGCCAGTAGTTACGGAGGGACTAGGGTCTTC.

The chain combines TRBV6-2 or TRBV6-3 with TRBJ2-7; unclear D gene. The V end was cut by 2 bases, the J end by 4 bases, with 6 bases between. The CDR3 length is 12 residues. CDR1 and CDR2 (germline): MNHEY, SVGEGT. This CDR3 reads CASSYVEYEQYF. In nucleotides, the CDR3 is TGTGCCAGCAGTTACGTTGAGTACGAGCAGTACTTC.

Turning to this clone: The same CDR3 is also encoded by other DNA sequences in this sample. The CDR3 DNA reads TGTGCCAGCAGCTTAGCTAGCGGGGGATACGAGCAGTACTTC. As protein: CASSLASGGYEQYF. V gene TRBV7-9 combines with J gene TRBJ2-7; 9 bases agree with TRBD2. V trimming: 0 bases; J trimming: 4 bases; junction bases outside the gene matches: 1. Germline CDR1 and CDR2: SEHNR and FQNEAQ (reference sequence). CDR3 length equals 14 residues. Full variable domain (rest looked up from reference TRBV7-9 and TRBJ2-7): DTGVSQNPRHKITKRGQNVTFRCDPISEHNRLYWYRQTLGQGPEFLTYFQNEAQLEKSRLLSDRFSAERPKGSFSTLEIQRTEQGDSAMYLCASSLASGGYEQYFGPGTRLTVT.

CDR3 coding DNA: TGTGCCAGCAGCTTGTACCGCAGCTCTGGAAACACCATATATTTT. This translates into CASSLYRSSGNTIYF. This rearrangement joins TRBV5-5 to TRBJ1-3; D ambiguous. This CDR3 has 15 residues. CDR1 SGHKS and CDR2 YYEKEE come from the germline V gene (reference sequence). Trimming left V 1 base short and J 0 bases short, with 8 bases between.

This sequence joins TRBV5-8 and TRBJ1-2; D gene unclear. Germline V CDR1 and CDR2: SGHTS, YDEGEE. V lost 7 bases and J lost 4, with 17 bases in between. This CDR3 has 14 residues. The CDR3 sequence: CASSLGPTGYGYTF. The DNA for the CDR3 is TGTGCCAGCTCCCTTGGACCGACCGGCTATGGCTACACCTTC.

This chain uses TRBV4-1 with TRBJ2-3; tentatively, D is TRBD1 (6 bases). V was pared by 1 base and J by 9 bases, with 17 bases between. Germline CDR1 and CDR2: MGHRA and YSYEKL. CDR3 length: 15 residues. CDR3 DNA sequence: TGCGCCAGCAGCCAAGGCGACAGGCCCCACGGGACGCAGTATTTT. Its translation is CASSQGDRPHGTQYF.

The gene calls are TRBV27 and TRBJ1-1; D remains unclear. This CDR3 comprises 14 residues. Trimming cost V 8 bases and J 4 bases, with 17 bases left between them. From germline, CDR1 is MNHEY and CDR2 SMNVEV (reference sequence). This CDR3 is CASRLIGSSTEAFF. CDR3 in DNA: TGTGCCAGCCGTCTTATAGGGAGCAGCACTGAAGCTTTCTTT.